This is a list of T cell receptor beta chains from one sample in a study of blood T cell repertoires in COVID-19. Sequencing used immunoSEQ multiplex PCR; TCRdb keeps in-frame clones, though not all of them. The table shows 60,000 to 70,000 clones, with 65% to 90% occurring only once. The sample was peripheral blood. Receptors were obtained from a woman aged 60-75 years with acute or convalescent COVID-19. Each CDR3 is given with its conserved first and last residue. Size is stated for part of the rows, as once, few or many counts, or as a class when the clone is expanded.

CDR3,J,size,V
CASSPHRATNEKLFF,TRBJ1-4,NA,TRBV19
CASSSGNRLAAEQYF,TRBJ2-7,NA,TRBV7-9
CASRAGQDRGEKLFF,TRBJ1-4,NA,TRBV6-5
CASSLSVNRVDEQYF,TRBJ2-7,NA,TRBV27
CASSERGSRSSYEQYF,TRBJ2-7,NA,TRBV2
CASSYSPVSSGNTIYF,TRBJ1-3,NA,TRBV6-5
CASSLDVTGGAGYTF,TRBJ1-2,NA,TRBV5-1
CASSLAQQAGGNTIYF,TRBJ1-3,NA,TRBV28
CASSPEIGANTEAFF,TRBJ1-1,NA,TRBV5-1
CASSWGTGGANYGYTF,TRBJ1-2,NA,TRBV5-4
CASSLVGLLSVTGELFF,TRBJ2-2,NA,TRBV5-6
CASSFSTTNTGELFF,TRBJ2-2,NA,TRBV5-6
CASSWTGPNQPQHF,TRBJ1-5,NA,TRBV3-1/TRBV3-2
CASSLPSGRYEQYF,TRBJ2-7,NA,TRBV28
CSASRTSGGDEQYF,TRBJ2-7,NA,TRBV20-1
CSAIEGGVGNQPQHF,TRBJ1-5,NA,TRBV20-1
CASSLERQSYGYTF,TRBJ1-2,NA,TRBV5-4
CASSSGPETQYF,TRBJ2-5,NA,TRBV7-9
CASSPRLAGGRNEQFF,TRBJ2-1,NA,TRBV3-1/TRBV3-2
CASGLNSGNTIYF,TRBJ1-3,NA,TRBV12-5
CASHVAASGGNTGELFF,TRBJ2-2,NA,TRBV5-6
CAWSRVRATRLSGANVLTF,TRBJ2-6,few,TRBV30
CASSRTGGDEQFF,TRBJ2-1,NA,TRBV3-1/TRBV3-2
CASSLEGRNQPQHF,TRBJ1-5,NA,TRBV5-1
CASSQDGGRRGNEQFF,TRBJ2-1,NA,TRBV4-2
CASSPGRGVSTDTQYF,TRBJ2-3,NA,TRBV9
CASSLGDRGRSGANVLTF,TRBJ2-6,NA,TRBV7-9
CASSQDHARQPQHF,TRBJ1-5,NA,TRBV3-1/TRBV3-2
CARNAGAGNSPLHF,TRBJ1-6,NA,TRBV30
CASSEGPAVRGYTF,TRBJ1-2,few,TRBV6-1
CASSQGVLQGARFF,TRBJ2-1,NA,TRBV14
CASSLLSQGKGEQYF,TRBJ2-7,NA,TRBV7-8
CASSYTGYYEQYF,TRBJ2-7,NA,TRBV6-6
CASRTLAGTDTQYF,TRBJ2-3,NA,TRBV6-6
CASSYPAGGSNTEAFF,TRBJ1-1,NA,TRBV6-2/TRBV6-3
CASSPGQVYGYTF,TRBJ1-2,few,TRBV12-3/TRBV12-4
CASSVGTGTTDTQYF,TRBJ2-3,NA,TRBV2
CASSPLGTGDTYEQYF,TRBJ2-7,NA,TRBV18
CASSRRQGRGEKLFF,TRBJ1-4,NA,TRBV6-5
CASSSERGTEAFF,TRBJ1-1,NA,TRBV6-5
CASSQDAAGGTGELFF,TRBJ2-2,NA,TRBV4-2
CAGSPDSITGTRPQHF,TRBJ1-5,NA,TRBV6-2/TRBV6-3
CASSPYTGGTTNYGYTF,TRBJ1-2,few,TRBV18
CASSSTGFAASYTF,TRBJ1-2,NA,TRBV13
CASSHAGTGGTEAFF,TRBJ1-1,NA,TRBV4-1
CASSQVGRRLTYNEQFF,TRBJ2-1,NA,TRBV4-1
CASSPPSGQGGNQPQHF,TRBJ1-5,NA,TRBV18
CASSEAMTGGTDTQYF,TRBJ2-3,NA,TRBV6-1
CASSQGLDSANEQFF,TRBJ2-1,NA,TRBV14
CASNNRGYGYTF,TRBJ1-2,NA,TRBV28
CASSNSPPYGYTF,TRBJ1-2,NA,TRBV19
CASSRKARTELYGYTF,TRBJ1-2,NA,TRBV11-2
CASRTGQGIPKAFF,TRBJ1-1,NA,TRBV19
CASSPPFVGSRSIYEQYF,TRBJ2-7,NA,TRBV18
CASSDSSPVNHQPQHF,TRBJ1-5,NA,TRBV18
CASSQETVTSTGQPQHF,TRBJ1-5,NA,TRBV4-2
CASRSDRGGYRDEKLFF,TRBJ1-4,NA,TRBV27
CASREGQVRDSPLHF,TRBJ1-6,NA,TRBV5-1
CASSLTTNTEAFF,TRBJ1-1,NA,TRBV11-3
CASSQMDNPNYGYTF,TRBJ1-2,NA,TRBV4-1